This TCR beta chain was sequenced during a study of T-cell reconstitution after alpha-beta-depleted transplantation in children. Study-wide results and caveats: Alpha-beta T cells present about two months after transplant were reported to originate from several hundred expanded graft clones. Newly made T cells mostly supplied T-cell counts and diversity one year after transplant. Surviving thymic progenitors and recipient T cells were the source of high TCRbeta diversity at day 60 in some patients.

CDR1 and CDR2 (germline): SGHVS, FNYEAQ. The germline V and J ends were trimmed by 0 bases and 0 bases, with 19 bases remaining between them. The CDR3 has 19 amino acids. Library preparation (for TCRbeta) was performed with unique molecular identifiers. TCRdb re-analysed the PCR reads in MiXCR, keeping a single row per CDR3 protein. The data show 550,000 to 800,000 distinct CDR3 sequences, with around 13% seen just once and 0.79% held by the top ten. A few counts support this clonotype. Its antigen is unknown. The material sequenced was PBMCs, taken before TCRalphabeta/CD19-depleted stem cell transplant. This chain connects TRBV7-6 to TRBJ2-3, with D possibly being TRBD1 (5 bases). The TCR was taken from a girl aged 2 to 9 with congenital amegakaryocytic thrombocytopenia, due to receive a stem cell transplant. This CDR3 is CASSLAVGRVGFSTDTQYF. The CDR3 DNA sequence: TGTGCCAGCAGCTTAGCGGTCGGCAGGGTCGGGTTTAGCACAGATACGCAGTATTTT.